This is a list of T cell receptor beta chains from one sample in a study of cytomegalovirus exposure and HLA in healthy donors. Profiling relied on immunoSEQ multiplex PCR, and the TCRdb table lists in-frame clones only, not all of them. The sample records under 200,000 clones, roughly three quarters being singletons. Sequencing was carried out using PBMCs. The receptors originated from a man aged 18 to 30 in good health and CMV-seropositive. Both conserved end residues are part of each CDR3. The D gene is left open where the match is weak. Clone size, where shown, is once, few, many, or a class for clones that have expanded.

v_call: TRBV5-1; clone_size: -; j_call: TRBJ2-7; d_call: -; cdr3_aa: CASAKGGGPGEQYF; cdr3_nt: TGCGCCAGCGCCAAAGGGGGGGGGCCAGGGGAGCAGTACTTC
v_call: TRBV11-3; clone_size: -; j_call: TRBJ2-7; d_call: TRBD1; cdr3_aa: CASSLGPPTGGYEQYF; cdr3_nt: TGTGCCAGCAGCTTAGGCCCTCCGACAGGGGGGTACGAGCAGTACTTC
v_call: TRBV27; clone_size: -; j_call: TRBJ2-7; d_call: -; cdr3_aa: CASSRDKDHEQYF; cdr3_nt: TGTGCCAGCAGCCGGGACAAGGACCACGAGCAGTACTTC
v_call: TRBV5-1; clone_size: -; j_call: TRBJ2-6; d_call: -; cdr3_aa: CASSFSNSSGANVLTF; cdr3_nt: TGCGCCAGCAGCTTTTCAAACAGCTCTGGGGCCAACGTCCTGACTTTC
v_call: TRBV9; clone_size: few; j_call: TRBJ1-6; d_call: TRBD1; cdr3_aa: CASSVEGQGTNSPLHF; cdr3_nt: TGTGCCAGCAGCGTAGAGGGACAGGGGACAAATTCACCCCTCCACTTT
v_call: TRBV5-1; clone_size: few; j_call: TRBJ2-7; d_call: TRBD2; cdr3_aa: CASSPTAGGDEQYF; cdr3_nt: TGCGCCAGCAGCCCAACCGCGGGGGGCGACGAGCAGTACTTC
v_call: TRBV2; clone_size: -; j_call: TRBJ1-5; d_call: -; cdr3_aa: CASAAGGNQPQHF; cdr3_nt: TGTGCCAGCGCGGCCGGGGGCAATCAGCCCCAGCATTTT
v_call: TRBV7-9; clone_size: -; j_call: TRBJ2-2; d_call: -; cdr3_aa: CASSLAQGLTGELFF; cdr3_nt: TGTGCCAGCAGCTTAGCACAGGGTCTGACCGGGGAGCTGTTTTTT
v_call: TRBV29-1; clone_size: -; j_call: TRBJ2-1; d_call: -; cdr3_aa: CSVVPVYNEQFF; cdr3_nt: TGCAGCGTTGTCCCGGTATACAATGAGCAGTTCTTC
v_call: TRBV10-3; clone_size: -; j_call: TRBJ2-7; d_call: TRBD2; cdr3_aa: CAISEGDSGRYF; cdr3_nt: TGTGCCATCAGTGAAGGTGATAGCGGGAGGTACTTC
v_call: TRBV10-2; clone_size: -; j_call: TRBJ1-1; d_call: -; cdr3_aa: CASSEPGRSHTEAFF; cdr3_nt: TGCGCCAGCAGTGAGCCGGGGAGGTCCCACACTGAAGCTTTCTTT
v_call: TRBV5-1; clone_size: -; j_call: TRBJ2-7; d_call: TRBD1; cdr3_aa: CASSPGTANEQYF; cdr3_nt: TGCGCCAGCAGCCCCGGGACAGCGAACGAGCAGTACTTC
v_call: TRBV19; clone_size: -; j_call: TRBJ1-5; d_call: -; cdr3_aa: CASRGGDYSNQPQHF; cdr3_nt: TGTGCCAGTAGGGGGGGAGATTATAGCAATCAGCCCCAGCATTTT
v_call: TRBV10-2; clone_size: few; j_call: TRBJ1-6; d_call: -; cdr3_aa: CASSEGSSEISPLHF; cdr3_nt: TGCGCCAGCAGTGAGGGCAGTTCCGAAATTTCACCCCTCCACTTT
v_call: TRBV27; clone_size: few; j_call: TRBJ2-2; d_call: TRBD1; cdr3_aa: CASTKRQGTGELFF; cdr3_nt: TGTGCCAGCACCAAGAGACAGGGCACCGGGGAGCTGTTTTTT
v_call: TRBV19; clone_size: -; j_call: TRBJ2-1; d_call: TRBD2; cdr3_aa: CASSAPQREVYNEQFF; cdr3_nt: TGTGCCAGTAGTGCGCCCCAGCGGGAGGTCTACAATGAGCAGTTCTTC
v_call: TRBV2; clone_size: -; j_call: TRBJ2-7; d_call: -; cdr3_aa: CASLQREQTYEQYF; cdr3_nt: TGTGCCAGCCTTCAACGGGAGCAAACCTACGAGCAGTACTTC
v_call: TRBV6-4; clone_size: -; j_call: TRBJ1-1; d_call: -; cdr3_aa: CASSADKNTEAFF; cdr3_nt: TGTGCCAGCAGCGCCGACAAGAACACTGAAGCTTTCTTT
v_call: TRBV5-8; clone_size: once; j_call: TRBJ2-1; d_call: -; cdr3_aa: CASSLPGTPNGDEQFF; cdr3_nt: TGTGCCAGCAGCTTGCCCGGGACACCAAATGGAGATGAGCAGTTCTTC
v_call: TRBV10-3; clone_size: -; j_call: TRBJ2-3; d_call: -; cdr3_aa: CAISEPTENPDTQYF; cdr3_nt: TGTGCCATCAGTGAGCCCACTGAGAATCCAGATACGCAGTATTTT
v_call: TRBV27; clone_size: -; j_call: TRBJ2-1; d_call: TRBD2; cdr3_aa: CASGRTAGTSGNNEQFF; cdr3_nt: TGTGCCAGCGGGCGGACAGCCGGGACTAGCGGGAACAATGAGCAGTTCTTC
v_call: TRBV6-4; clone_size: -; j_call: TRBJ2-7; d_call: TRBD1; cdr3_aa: CASTKDRGRNRVEQYF; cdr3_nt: TGTGCCAGCACTAAAGACAGGGGACGGAACCGGGTCGAGCAGTACTTC
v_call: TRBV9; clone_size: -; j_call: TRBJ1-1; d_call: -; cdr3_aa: CASSVGEGMMNTEAFF; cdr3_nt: TGTGCCAGCAGCGTAGGGGAGGGAATGATGAACACTGAAGCTTTCTTT
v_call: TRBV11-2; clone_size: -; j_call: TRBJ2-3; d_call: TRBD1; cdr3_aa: CASSLTGGGGTDTQYF; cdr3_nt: TGTGCCAGCAGCCTTACAGGGGGCGGTGGCACAGATACGCAGTATTTT
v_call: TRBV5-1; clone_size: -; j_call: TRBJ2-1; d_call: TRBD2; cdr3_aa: CASSSGREAGLFNEQFF; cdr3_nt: TGCGCCAGCAGCTCTGGTCGGGAGGCTGGGTTGTTTAATGAGCAGTTCTTC
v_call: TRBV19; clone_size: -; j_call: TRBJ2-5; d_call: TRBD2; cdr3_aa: CASSARTSIGETQYF; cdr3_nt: TGTGCCAGTAGTGCACGGACTAGCATTGGGGAGACCCAGTACTTC
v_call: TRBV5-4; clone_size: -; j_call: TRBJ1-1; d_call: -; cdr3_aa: CASSWGGADTEAFF; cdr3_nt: TGTGCCAGCAGCTGGGGGGGCGCTGACACTGAAGCTTTCTTT
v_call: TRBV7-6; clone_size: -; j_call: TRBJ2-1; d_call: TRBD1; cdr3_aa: CASSHGGQGYNEQFF; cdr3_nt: TGTGCCAGCAGCCATGGGGGACAGGGATACAATGAGCAGTTCTTC